This entry is about one T cell receptor beta chain. The V end lost 1 base, the J end lost 3 bases, and 6 bases lay between the germline ends. The CDR3 spans 13 residues. This entry is derived from a study of blood T cell repertoires in COVID-19. Repertoires were generated with immunoSEQ multiplex PCR, while TCRdb's copy carries only in-frame clones and drops some. The table shows around 210,000 clones, with about 78% occurring only once. The sequence was collected from a woman in her 70s with acute or convalescent COVID-19. Sequenced material: peripheral blood. This chain links TRBV12-3 or TRBV12-4 with TRBJ1-2; D gene ambiguous. DNA of the CDR3: TGTGCCAGCAGTTTAGGAGTCTACTATGGCTACACCTTC. It codes for CASSLGVYYGYTF.